This T cell receptor beta chain was sequenced for a study of neurological immune-mediated disorders. Overall study findings and caveats: The greatest TCR clonal expansion appeared in HTLV-1-associated myelopathy and the smallest, falling below healthy controls, in multiple sclerosis.

From the 5' RACE reads, TCRdb called clonotypes with MiXCR, one entry per CDR3 protein. The sample has tens of thousands of distinct CDR3 sequences; under 30% are singletons. Time point reported: technical triplicate 2. The starting material, 2 million PBMCs stored at -80 C, gave rise to the unsorted libraries. For this clonotype: Its antigen is still unknown.

The TCR sequence derives from a man aged 55 to 70 with HTLV-1-associated myelopathy (HAM/TSP). Material: PBMCs.

CDR3 amino acids: CASSFDIGALYEQYF. The DNA for the CDR3 is TGCGCCAGCAGTTTCGACATCGGGGCCCTCTACGAGCAGTACTTC. The rearrangement links TRBV5-1 to TRBJ2-7; D possibly uses TRBD1 or TRBD2 (5 bases each). The CDR3 has 15 amino acids. Trimming removed 5 bases at V and 3 bases at J, with 18 bases between. Germline assignment: CDR1 SGHRS and CDR2 YFSETQ.